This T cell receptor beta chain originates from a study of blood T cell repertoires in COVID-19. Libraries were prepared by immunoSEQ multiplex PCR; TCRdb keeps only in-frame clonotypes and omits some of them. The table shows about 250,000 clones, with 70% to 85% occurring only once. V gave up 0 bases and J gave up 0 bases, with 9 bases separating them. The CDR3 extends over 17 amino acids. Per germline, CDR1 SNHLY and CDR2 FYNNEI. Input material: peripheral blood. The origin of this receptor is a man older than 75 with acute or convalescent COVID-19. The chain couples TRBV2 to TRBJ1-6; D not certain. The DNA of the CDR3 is TGTGCCAGCAGTGAAGCCGCAGGCCGCTCCTATAATTCACCCCTCCACTTT. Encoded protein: CASSEAAGRSYNSPLHF. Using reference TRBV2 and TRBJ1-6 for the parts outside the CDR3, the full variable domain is EPEVTQTPSHQVTQMGQEVILRCVPISNHLYFYWYRQILGQKVEFLVSFYNNEISEKSEIFDDQFSVERPDGSNFTLKIRSTKLEDSAMYFCASSEAAGRSYNSPLHFGNGTRLTVT.